This entry concerns a single TCR beta chain. These data are taken from a study of sequential checkpoint blockade in melanoma. Background on the study: Both treatment sequences were followed by maintenance nivolumab.

Germline values: CDR1 LNHDA, CDR2 SQIVND (reference sequence). Trimming cost V 7 bases and J 1 base, with 16 bases left between them. The CDR3 length is 15 residues. Noted treatment: randomized to nivolumab then ipilimumab (arm A) or the reverse (arm B). Sorted cells were live CD3+CD8+, lacking CD19 and CD56, from PBMCs. Clones were read by immunoSEQ multiplex PCR, and TCRdb kept only the in-frame ones, dropping some. The sample holds approximately 15,000 clones, around 80% seen once. This chain connects TRBV19 to TRBJ1-2, with D unclear. This TCR was recovered from a human donor with melanoma. The sample consisted of CD8+ T cells sorted from blood (inferred from file names), taken from a patient given nivolumab and ipilimumab in sequence. CDR3: CASTPVGPFNYGYTF. The CDR3 bases are TGTGCCAGTACCCCAGTTGGGCCCTTTAACTATGGCTACACCTTC. Complete variable domain (other parts from reference TRBV19 and TRBJ1-2): DGGITQSPKYLFRKEGQNVTLSCEQNLNHDAMYWYRQDPGQGLRLIYYSQIVNDFQKGDIAEGYSVSREKKESFPLTVTSAQKNPTAFYLCASTPVGPFNYGYTFGSGTRLTVV.